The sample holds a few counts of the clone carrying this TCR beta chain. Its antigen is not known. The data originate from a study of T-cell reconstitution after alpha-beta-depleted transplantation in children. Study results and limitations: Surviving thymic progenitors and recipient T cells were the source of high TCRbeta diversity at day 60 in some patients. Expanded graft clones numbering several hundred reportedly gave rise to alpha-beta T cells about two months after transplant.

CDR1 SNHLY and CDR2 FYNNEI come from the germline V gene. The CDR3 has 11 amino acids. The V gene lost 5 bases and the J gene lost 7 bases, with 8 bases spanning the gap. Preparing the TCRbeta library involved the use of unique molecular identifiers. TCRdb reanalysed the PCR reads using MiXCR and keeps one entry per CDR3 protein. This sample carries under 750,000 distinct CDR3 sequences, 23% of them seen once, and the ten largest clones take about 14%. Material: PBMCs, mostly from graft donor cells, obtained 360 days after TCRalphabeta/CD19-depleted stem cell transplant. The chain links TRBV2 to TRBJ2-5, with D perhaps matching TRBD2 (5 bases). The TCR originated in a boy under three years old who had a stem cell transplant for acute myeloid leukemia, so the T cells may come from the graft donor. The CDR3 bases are TGTGCCAGCAGTCAGGAGGTGACCCAGTACTTC. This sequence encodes CASSQEVTQYF.